Following are 24 T cell receptor beta chains from one sample sequenced in a study of control samples from healthy donors and cancer patients. Method: immunoSEQ multiplex PCR; TCRdb's copy keeps in-frame clones and lacks some. The sample holds about 58,000 clones, almost 90% seen once. Material: PBMCs. The receptors were gathered from a man aged 60 to 75 with colorectal cancer.

The V and J genes are TRBV9 and TRBJ1-5; no clear D gene. The CDR3 extends over 14 amino acids. Germline V gives CDR1 SGDLS, CDR2 YYNGEE. Trimming took off 0 bases at V and 0 bases at J, with 4 bases between the two ends. In nucleotides, the CDR3 is TGTGCCAGCAGCGTAGGGGGTAGCAATCAGCCCCAGCATTTT. Translated, it gives CASSVGGSNQPQHF.

V is TRBV6-2 or TRBV6-3 and J is TRBJ2-5; maybe TRBD2 (5 bases). Germline V CDR1 and CDR2: MNHEY, SVGEGT. Deletions cut 4 bases from V and 9 bases from J, with 18 bases between. The CDR3 spans 14 residues. The CDR3 is CASSLDGVQAAQYF. CDR3 DNA sequence: TGTGCCAGCAGTTTGGACGGAGTCCAAGCGGCCCAGTACTTC.

The rearrangement joins TRBV30 to TRBJ1-2, with a weak D call TRBD1 (5 bases). Germline CDR1 GTSNPN, CDR2 SVGIG (reference sequence). The V end lost 1 base, the J end lost 7 bases, and 16 bases lay between the germline ends. The CDR3 is 14 residues long. DNA for the CDR3: TGTGCCTGGAGTGAGAGGCTGGGGGTCTCTGGCTACACCTTC. Its protein is CAWSERLGVSGYTF.

The chain combines TRBV3-1 (or the pseudogene TRBV3-2) with TRBJ1-2; D remains ambiguous. The CDR3 is 16 amino acids. Between the trimmed V and J ends, which lost 4 bases and 6 bases, there was a span of 21 bases. The germline gives CDR1 LGHDT, CDR2 YNNKEL (reference sequence). For the CDR3, the DNA is TGTGCCAGCAGCCCCCGGGCGTCGTTCTACTATAATGGCTACACCTTC. It encodes CASSPRASFYYNGYTF.

This chain links TRBV11-3 with TRBJ1-4, with no clear D. CDR3 length: 13 amino acids. V lost 7 bases to trimming and J lost 8 bases, with 14 bases between them. Germline V lookup: CDR1 SGHNT, CDR2 YENEEA. CDR3 in DNA: TGTGCCAGCACCAACCAGGAAGGGGAAAAACTGTTTTTT. Translation gives CASTNQEGEKLFF.

The rearrangement links TRBV7-9 to TRBJ2-1; 10 bases match TRBD2. Germline CDR1 and CDR2: SEHNR and FQNEAQ (reference sequence). The CDR3 contains 16 residues. After removal of 5 bases from V and 7 bases from J, the junction contained 11 bases not matched to a gene. The CDR3 loop reads CASSRRTSGAVNEQFF. CDR3 nucleotides: TGTGCCAGCAGCCGACGTACTAGCGGGGCTGTGAATGAGCAGTTCTTC.

The chain links TRBV7-8 to TRBJ2-3; no firm D call. Per germline, CDR1 SGHVS and CDR2 FQNEAQ. The CDR3 is made up of 15 amino acids. Trimming left V 5 bases short and J 3 bases short, with 15 bases between. The CDR3 loop reads CASSAPVPRTDTQYF. The CDR3 coding sequence is TGTGCCAGCAGCGCGCCGGTACCCCGAACAGATACGCAGTATTTT.

The sample holds one count of this clone. J is TRBJ2-3 and V is TRBV19; D not certain. V was trimmed by 3 bases and J by 2 bases, leaving 9 bases between them. The CDR3 length is 14 residues. Per germline, CDR1 LNHDA and CDR2 SQIVND (reference sequence). CDR3 coding DNA: TGTGCCAGTAGTATGGCCCGGGCCACAGATACGCAGTATTTT. Translated, it gives CASSMARATDTQYF.

This chain links TRBV6-5 with TRBJ1-3; D is undetermined. This CDR3 spans 13 amino acids. Trimming shortened V by 0 bases and J by 10 bases, and 10 bases separated the two germline ends. Germline V gene sequence: CDR1 MNHEY, CDR2 SVGAGI. Here the CDR3 reads CASSYSSQTTIYF. Here the CDR3 DNA reads TGTGCCAGCAGTTACTCAAGCCAAACGACCATATATTTT.

The chain recombines TRBV7-2 with TRBJ2-6; D not resolved. The germline gives CDR1 SGHTA, CDR2 FQGNSA. This CDR3 is 18 amino acids long. V was clipped by 1 base and J by 0 bases, with 13 bases between them. The CDR3 nucleotides are TGTGCCAGCAGCTTAGGTGCCAGTCAATCCTCTGGGGCCAACGTCCTGACTTTC. Translated: CASSLGASQSSGANVLTF.

The chain combines TRBV18 with TRBJ2-1; D might be TRBD2 (6 bases). V was cut by 4 bases and J by 0 bases, with 10 bases left in between. Germline V gene lookup returns CDR1 KGHSH and CDR2 LQKENI. This CDR3 is built from 15 residues. CDR3: CASSRSGPSYNEQFF. The CDR3 DNA is TGTGCCAGCTCACGAAGCGGGCCCTCCTACAATGAGCAGTTCTTC.

The V and J genes are TRBV2 and TRBJ2-3; TRBD2 matches 9 bases. The CDR3 is made up of 16 amino acids. Germline V gene data show CDR1 as SNHLY and CDR2 as FYNNEI. Trimming at V came to 0 bases and at J to 0 bases, leaving 1 base not matched to a gene. CDR3 DNA: TGTGCCAGCAGTGAAGCTAGCGGGGGTAGCACAGATACGCAGTATTTT. Translation: CASSEASGGSTDTQYF.

The V gene is TRBV28, the J gene TRBJ1-1; TRBD1 matches 7 bases. CDR1 and CDR2 (germline): MDHEN, SYDVKM. The CDR3 is 15 residues long. J gave up 1 base and V 1 base, and 3 bases lay outside the gene matches. The CDR3 region is CASSLFPGGNTEAFF. CDR3 nucleotides: TGTGCCAGCAGTTTATTCCCAGGGGGGAACACTGAAGCTTTCTTT.

In nucleotides, the CDR3 is TGTGCCAGCAGCCAGGCAAGCGGGGACTACGAGCAGTACTTC. Its translation: CASSQASGDYEQYF. The chain joins TRBV4-2 to TRBJ2-7; 7 bases align to TRBD2. This CDR3 comprises 14 residues. Germline lookup yields CDR1 LGHNA and CDR2 YNFKEQ. With V trimmed by 3 bases and J by 3 bases, 5 bases remained unmatched.

This clone has only one observation. The chain combines TRBV11-2 with TRBJ1-2; perhaps TRBD1 as D (5 bases). The V end lost 5 bases, the J end lost 5 bases, and 12 bases lay between the germline ends. The CDR3 covers 13 residues. Germline CDR1 and CDR2: SGHAT and FQNNGV. The CDR3 loop reads CASSPSSGYGYTF. The DNA for the CDR3 is TGTGCCAGCAGCCCCAGCTCAGGGTATGGCTACACCTTC.

The chain is built from TRBV28 and TRBJ1-1, with TRBD1 as a possible D gene (5 bases). Trimming shortened V by 7 bases and J by 1 base, and 19 bases separated the two germline ends. Germline V CDR1 and CDR2: MDHEN, SYDVKM. The CDR3 loop spans 16 amino acids. The CDR3 DNA reads as TGTGCCAGCACCCAACAACGGGGCGCGAAGAACACTGAAGCTTTCTTT. It specifies CASTQQRGAKNTEAFF.

The chain employs TRBV19 and TRBJ1-1, with D perhaps matching TRBD1 (6 bases). Germline V gene sequence: CDR1 LNHDA, CDR2 SQIVND (reference sequence). The V end lost 4 bases, the J end lost 1 base, and 13 bases lay between the germline ends. This CDR3 comprises 15 residues. CDR3 coding DNA: TGTGCCAGTAGTAAGATCCAGGGGAGGAACACTGAAGCTTTCTTT. Its translation is CASSKIQGRNTEAFF. The full variable domain, completed using reference TRBV19 and TRBJ1-1, is DGGITQSPKYLFRKEGQNVTLSCEQNLNHDAMYWYRQDPGQGLRLIYYSQIVNDFQKGDIAEGYSVSREKKESFPLTVTSAQKNPTAFYLCASSKIQGRNTEAFFGQGTRLTVV.

This chain joins TRBV7-9 and TRBJ2-7; D may be TRBD1 or TRBD2 (5 bases each). V was pared by 1 base and J by 2 bases, with 12 bases between. CDR1 is SEHNR and CDR2 is FQNEAQ in the germline V gene (reference sequence). The CDR3 runs to 15 residues. The CDR3 is CASSLEGTLTYEQYF. CDR3 in DNA: TGTGCCAGCAGCTTAGAAGGGACGCTGACCTACGAGCAGTACTTC. Filled out from reference TRBV7-9 and TRBJ2-7, the complete variable domain reads DTGVSQNPRHKITKRGQNVTFRCDPISEHNRLYWYRQTLGQGPEFLTYFQNEAQLEKSRLLSDRFSAERPKGSFSTLEIQRTEQGDSAMYLCASSLEGTLTYEQYFGPGTRLTVT.

This chain uses TRBV6-6 with TRBJ2-1, with 7 bases aligning to TRBD1. CDR3 length: 12 amino acids. J was trimmed by 10 bases and V by 6 bases; bases with no gene match: 6. Germline V CDR1 and CDR2: MNHNY, SVGAGI (reference sequence). The CDR3 region is CASRQGLEEQFF. The CDR3 DNA is TGTGCCAGCAGACAGGGGTTAGAGGAGCAGTTCTTC.

The chain recombines TRBV7-2 with TRBJ2-2, with 9 bases that match TRBD2. The CDR3 is 14 amino acids. CDR1 SGHTA and CDR2 FQGNSA come from the germline V gene. Unmatched junction bases numbered 3, after V lost 8 bases and J lost 2 bases. The CDR3 DNA reads as TGTGCCAGCGTAGCGGGGGTAAACACCGGGGAGCTGTTTTTT. Translated, it gives CASVAGVNTGELFF.

The V gene is TRBV30, the J gene TRBJ2-3, with 7 bases lining up with TRBD2. The germline gives CDR1 GTSNPN, CDR2 SVGIG (reference sequence). J lost 2 bases, V lost 2 bases, and 13 bases had no gene match. CDR3 length equals 17 residues. CDR3 nucleotides: TGTGCCTGGAGTAATGCCGGGACTATAATACACACAGATACGCAGTATTTT. The encoded protein is CAWSNAGTIIHTDTQYF. Based on the CDR3 plus reference TRBV30 and TRBJ2-3, the full variable domain is SQTIHQWPATLVQPVGSPLSLECTVEGTSNPNLYWYRQAAGRGLQLLFYSVGIGQISSEVPQNLSASRPQDRQFILSSKKLLLSDSGFYLCAWSNAGTIIHTDTQYFGPGTRLTVL.

The gene calls are TRBV18 and TRBJ2-5; TRBD1 or TRBD2 may be the D gene (5 bases each). Deletions cut 2 bases from V and 1 base from J, with 8 bases between. Per the germline V gene, CDR1 is KGHSH and CDR2 is LQKENI. This CDR3 contains 14 residues. The CDR3 DNA reads TGTGCCAGCTCACCATACGGGGCCCAAGAGACCCAGTACTTC. This sequence encodes CASSPYGAQETQYF.

CDR3 in DNA: TGTGCCACCAGCAGTTCCGGGACTCGCTCCTACAATGAGCAGTTCTTC. Protein sequence: CATSSSGTRSYNEQFF. The genes are TRBV15 and TRBJ2-1, with D possibly TRBD2 on 6 matching bases. Germline CDR1 and CDR2: LNHNV and YYDKDF (reference sequence). Trimming stripped 3 bases from V and 0 bases from J, with 12 bases between. The CDR3 totals 16 residues. Based on the CDR3 plus reference TRBV15 and TRBJ2-1, the full variable domain is DAMVIQNPRYQVTQFGKPVTLSCSQTLNHNVMYWYQQKSSQAPKLLFHYYDKDFNNEADTPDNFQSRRPNTSFCFLDIRSPGLGDTAMYLCATSSSGTRSYNEQFFGPGTRLTVL.

The V gene is TRBV21-1, the J gene TRBJ2-7; the DNA was not used to check the table's D call, TRBD1. TRBV21-1 is described as a pseudogene. The CDR3 runs to 15 residues. This chain's CDR3 is CASSTTGGFFYEQYF. CDR3 nucleotide sequence: TGTGCCAGCAGCACGACAGGGGGCTTTTTTTACGAGCAGTACTTC.